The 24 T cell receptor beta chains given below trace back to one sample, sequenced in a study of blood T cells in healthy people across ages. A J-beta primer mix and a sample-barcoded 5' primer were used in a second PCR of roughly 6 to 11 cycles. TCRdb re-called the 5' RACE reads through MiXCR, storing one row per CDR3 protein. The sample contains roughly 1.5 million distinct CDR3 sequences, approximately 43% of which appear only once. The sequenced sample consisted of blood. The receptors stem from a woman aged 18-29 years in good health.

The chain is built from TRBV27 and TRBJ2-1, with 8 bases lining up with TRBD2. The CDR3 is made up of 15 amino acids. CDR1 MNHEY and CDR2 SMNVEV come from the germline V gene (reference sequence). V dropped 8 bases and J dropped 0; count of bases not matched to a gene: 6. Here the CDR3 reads CASLAGLSSYNEQFF. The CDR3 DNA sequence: TGTGCCAGCCTAGCGGGCCTGAGCTCCTACAATGAGCAGTTCTTC.

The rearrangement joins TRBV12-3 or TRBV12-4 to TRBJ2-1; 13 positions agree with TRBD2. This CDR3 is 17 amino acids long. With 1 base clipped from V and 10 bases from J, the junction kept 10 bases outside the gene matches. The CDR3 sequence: CASSLVSTSGRYGEQFF. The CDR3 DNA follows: TGTGCCAGCAGTTTAGTGTCGACTAGCGGGAGGTACGGGGAGCAGTTCTTC.

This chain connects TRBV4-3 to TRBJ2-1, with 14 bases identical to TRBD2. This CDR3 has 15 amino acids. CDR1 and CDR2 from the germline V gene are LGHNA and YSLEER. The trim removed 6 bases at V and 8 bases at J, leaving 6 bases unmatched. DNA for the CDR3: TGCGCCAGCAGGGCCGGGACTAGCGGGAGTGATGAGCAGTTCTTC. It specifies CASRAGTSGSDEQFF.

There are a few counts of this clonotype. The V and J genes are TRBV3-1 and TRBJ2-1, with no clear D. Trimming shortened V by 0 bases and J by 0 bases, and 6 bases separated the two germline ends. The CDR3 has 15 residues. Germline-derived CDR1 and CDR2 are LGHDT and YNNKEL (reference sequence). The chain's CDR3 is CASSQEVFSYNEQFF. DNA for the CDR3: TGTGCCAGCAGCCAAGAAGTTTTCTCCTACAATGAGCAGTTCTTC.

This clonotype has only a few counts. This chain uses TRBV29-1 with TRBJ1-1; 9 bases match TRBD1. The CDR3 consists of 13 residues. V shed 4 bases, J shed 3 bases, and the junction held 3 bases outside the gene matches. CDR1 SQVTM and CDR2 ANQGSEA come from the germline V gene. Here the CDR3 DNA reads TGCAGCGTTGTAGGACAGGGGTACACTGAAGCTTTCTTT. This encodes CSVVGQGYTEAFF.

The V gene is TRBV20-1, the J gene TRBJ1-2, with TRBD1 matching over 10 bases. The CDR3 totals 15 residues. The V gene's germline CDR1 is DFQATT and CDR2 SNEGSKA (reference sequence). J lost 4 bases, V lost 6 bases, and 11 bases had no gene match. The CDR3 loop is CSARTGGSGSYGYTF. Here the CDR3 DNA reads TGCAGTGCAAGGACAGGGGGTAGTGGCAGCTATGGCTACACCTTC.

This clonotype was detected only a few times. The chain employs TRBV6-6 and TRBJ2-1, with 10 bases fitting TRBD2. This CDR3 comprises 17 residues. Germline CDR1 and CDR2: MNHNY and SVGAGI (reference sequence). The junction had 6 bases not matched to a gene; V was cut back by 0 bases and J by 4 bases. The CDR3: CASSYSYASGRYNEQFF. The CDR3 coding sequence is TGTGCCAGCAGTTACTCGTACGCTAGCGGGAGATACAATGAGCAGTTCTTC.

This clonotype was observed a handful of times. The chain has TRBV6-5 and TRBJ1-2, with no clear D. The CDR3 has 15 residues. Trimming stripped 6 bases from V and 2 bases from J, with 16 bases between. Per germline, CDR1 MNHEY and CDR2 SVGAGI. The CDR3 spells CASSREVGGNYGYTF. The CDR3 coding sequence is TGTGCCAGCAGCCGGGAGGTCGGTGGGAACTATGGCTACACCTTC.

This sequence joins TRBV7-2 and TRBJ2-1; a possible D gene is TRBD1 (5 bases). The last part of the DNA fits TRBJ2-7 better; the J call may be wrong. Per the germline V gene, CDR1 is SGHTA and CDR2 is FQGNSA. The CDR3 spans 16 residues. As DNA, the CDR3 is TGTGCCAGCAGCTTAGTAGTGGACATCCCCTACAATGAGCAGTACTTC. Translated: CASSLVVDIPYNEQYF.

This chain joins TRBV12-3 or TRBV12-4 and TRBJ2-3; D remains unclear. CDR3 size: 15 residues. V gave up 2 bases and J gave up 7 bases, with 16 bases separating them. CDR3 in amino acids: CASSLPGAKRNTQYF. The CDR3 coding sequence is TGTGCCAGCAGTTTACCAGGTGCTAAACGAAATACGCAGTATTTT.

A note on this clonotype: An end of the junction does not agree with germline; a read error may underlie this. The DNA of the CDR3 is TGCGTCAGCAGCCAAGTTGTGACGGTGACCTACGAGCAGTACTTC. Amino acids: CVSSQVVTVTYEQYF. V and J are TRBV4-1 and TRBJ2-7; D not certain. The V gene's germline CDR1 is MGHRA and CDR2 YSYEKL. The CDR3 spans 15 residues.

CDR3 sequence reads: CASSSRSPNYGYTF. In nucleotides, the CDR3 is TGTGCCAGCAGCTCCCGAAGTCCTAACTATGGCTACACCTTC. This chain links TRBV9 with TRBJ1-2; D remains unclear. CDR1 is SGDLS, CDR2 YYNGEE, per germline. This CDR3 is 14 amino acids long. V lost 4 bases and J lost 0, with 10 bases in between.

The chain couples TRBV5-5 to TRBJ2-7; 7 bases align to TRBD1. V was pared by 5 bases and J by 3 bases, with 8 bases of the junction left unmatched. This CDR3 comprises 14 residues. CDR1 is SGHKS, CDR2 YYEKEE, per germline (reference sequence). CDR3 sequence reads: CASSSRDSFYEQYF. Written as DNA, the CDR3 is TGTGCCAGCAGTTCCCGGGACAGCTTCTACGAGCAGTACTTC.

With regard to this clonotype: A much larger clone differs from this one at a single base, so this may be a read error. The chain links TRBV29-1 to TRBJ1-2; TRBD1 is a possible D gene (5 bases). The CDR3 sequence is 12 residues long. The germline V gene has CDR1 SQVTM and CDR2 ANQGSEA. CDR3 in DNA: TGCGGCGTTGGCACAGGTGGAGGTGGCTACACCTTC. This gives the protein CGVGTGGGGYTF.

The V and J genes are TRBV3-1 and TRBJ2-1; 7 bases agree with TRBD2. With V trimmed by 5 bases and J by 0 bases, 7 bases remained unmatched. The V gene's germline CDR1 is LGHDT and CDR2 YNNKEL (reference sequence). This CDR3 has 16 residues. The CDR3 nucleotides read TGTGCCAGCAGCTGGGCCGGGGGGAGCTCCTACAATGAGCAGTTCTTC. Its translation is CASSWAGGSSYNEQFF.

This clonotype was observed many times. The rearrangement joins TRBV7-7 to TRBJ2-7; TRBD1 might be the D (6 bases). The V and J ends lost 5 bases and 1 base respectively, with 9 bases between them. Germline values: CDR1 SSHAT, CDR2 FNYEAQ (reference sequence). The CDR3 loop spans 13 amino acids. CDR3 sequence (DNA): TGTGCCAGCAGCGCCGGACAGTCCTACGAGCAGTACTTC. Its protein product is CASSAGQSYEQYF. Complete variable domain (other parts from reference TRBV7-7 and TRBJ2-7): GAGVSQSPRYKVTKRGQDVTLRCDPISSHATLYWYQQALGQGPEFLTYFNYEAQPDKSGLPSDRFSAERPEGSISTLTIQRTEQRDSAMYRCASSAGQSYEQYFGPGTRLTVT.

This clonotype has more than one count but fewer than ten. For the CDR3, the DNA is TGCAGTGCTAGAGATCCGGGGTCGACAGAGACCCAGTACTTC. Translation: CSARDPGSTETQYF. The V gene is TRBV20-1, the J gene TRBJ2-5; perhaps TRBD2 as D (5 bases). CDR1 is DFQATT, CDR2 SNEGSKA, per germline (reference sequence). CDR3 size: 14 residues. Between the trimmed V and J ends, which lost 0 bases and 4 bases, there was a span of 12 bases.

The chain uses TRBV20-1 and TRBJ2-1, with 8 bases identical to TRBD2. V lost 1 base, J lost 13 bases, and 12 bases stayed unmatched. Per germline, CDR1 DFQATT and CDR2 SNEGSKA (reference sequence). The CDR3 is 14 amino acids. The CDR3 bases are TGCAGTGCTAGAGTTGGACTAGCTCTGGAGACCCAGTTCTTC. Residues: CSARVGLALETQFF.

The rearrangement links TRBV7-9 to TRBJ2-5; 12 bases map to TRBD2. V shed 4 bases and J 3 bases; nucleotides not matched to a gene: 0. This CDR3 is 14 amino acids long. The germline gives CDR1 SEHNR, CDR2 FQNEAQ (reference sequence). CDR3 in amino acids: CASSWTSGKETQYF. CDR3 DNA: TGTGCCAGCAGCTGGACTAGCGGGAAAGAGACCCAGTACTTC.

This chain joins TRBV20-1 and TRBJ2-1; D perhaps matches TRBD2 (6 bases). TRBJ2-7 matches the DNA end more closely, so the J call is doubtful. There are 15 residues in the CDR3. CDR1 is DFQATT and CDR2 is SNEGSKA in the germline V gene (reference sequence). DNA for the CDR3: TGCAGTGCTACTAGCGAGTTAGGCTCCTACAATGAGCAGTACTTC. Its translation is CSATSELGSYNEQYF.

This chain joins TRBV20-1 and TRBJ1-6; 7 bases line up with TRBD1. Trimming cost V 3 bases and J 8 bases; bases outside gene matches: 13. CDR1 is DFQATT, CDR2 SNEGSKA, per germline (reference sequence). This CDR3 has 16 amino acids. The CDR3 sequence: CSASSTGLRDDSPLHF. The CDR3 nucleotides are TGCAGTGCTAGTTCGACAGGGTTGAGGGATGATTCACCCCTCCACTTT.

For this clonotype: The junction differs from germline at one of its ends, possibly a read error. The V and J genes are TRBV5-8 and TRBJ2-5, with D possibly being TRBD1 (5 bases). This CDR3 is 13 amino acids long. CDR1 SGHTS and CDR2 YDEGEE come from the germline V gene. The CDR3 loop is CTSSFGHQETQYF. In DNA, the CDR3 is TGTACCAGCAGCTTCGGACATCAAGAGACCCAGTACTTC.

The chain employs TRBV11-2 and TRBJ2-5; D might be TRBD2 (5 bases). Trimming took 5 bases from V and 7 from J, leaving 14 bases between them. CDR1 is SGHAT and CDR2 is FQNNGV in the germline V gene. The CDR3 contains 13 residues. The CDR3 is CASSTGNSGTQYF. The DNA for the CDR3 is TGTGCCAGCAGCACCGGGAACAGCGGGACCCAGTACTTC.

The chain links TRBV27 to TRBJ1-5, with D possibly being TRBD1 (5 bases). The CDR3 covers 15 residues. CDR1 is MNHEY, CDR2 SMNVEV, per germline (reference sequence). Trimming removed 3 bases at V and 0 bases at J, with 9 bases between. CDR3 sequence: CASSFLRGSNQPQHF. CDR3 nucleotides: TGTGCCAGCAGTTTTTTAAGGGGTAGCAATCAGCCCCAGCATTTT.